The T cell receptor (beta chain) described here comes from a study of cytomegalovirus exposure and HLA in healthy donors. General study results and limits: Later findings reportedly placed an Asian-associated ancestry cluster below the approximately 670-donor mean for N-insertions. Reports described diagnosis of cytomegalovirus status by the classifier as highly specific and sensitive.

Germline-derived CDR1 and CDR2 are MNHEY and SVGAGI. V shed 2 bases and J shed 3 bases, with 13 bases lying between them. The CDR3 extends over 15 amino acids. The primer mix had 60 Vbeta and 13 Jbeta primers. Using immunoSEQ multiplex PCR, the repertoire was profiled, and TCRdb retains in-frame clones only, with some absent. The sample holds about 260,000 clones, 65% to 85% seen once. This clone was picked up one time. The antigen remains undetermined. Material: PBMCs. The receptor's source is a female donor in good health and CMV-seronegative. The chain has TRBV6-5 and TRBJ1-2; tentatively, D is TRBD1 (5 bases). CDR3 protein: CASSYRVGRDYGYTF. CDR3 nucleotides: TGTGCCAGCAGTTACCGGGTTGGCAGGGACTATGGCTACACCTTC.